This entry concerns a single T cell receptor beta chain. Trimming stripped 3 bases from V and 7 bases from J, with 13 bases between. The CDR3 extends over 15 amino acids. Germline V lookup: CDR1 LNHNV, CDR2 YYDKDF (reference sequence). The data were taken from a study of blood T cell repertoires in COVID-19. About the research overall: Both acute and convalescent COVID-19 samples were obtained from the United States, Italy and Spain. T cells, B-cell-depleted T cells, or PBMCs supplied cDNA or gDNA.

In the source study's methods: Counts of nucleated cells, estimated from reference gene primer amplification, were obtained. Clones were sequenced by immunoSEQ multiplex PCR, and TCRdb holds only the in-frame ones, with some missing. V and J calls and clone size follow that table, whereas D and trimming were derived from the DNA. This repertoire shows about 120,000 clones, approximately 84% found once; its top ten account for roughly 8%. The gene calls are TRBV15 and TRBJ1-6; TRBD1 is a possible D gene (6 bases). This receptor was taken from a woman aged 40 to 50 with acute or convalescent COVID-19. The specimen was peripheral blood. The CDR3, as DNA: TGTGCCACCAGCAGCAGGGGCCCTTTCAATTCACCCCTCCACTTT. Translated, it gives CATSSRGPFNSPLHF.